This is a list of T cell receptor beta chains from one sample in a study. TCRdb recomputed calls from the 5' RACE reads with MiXCR, one row per CDR3 protein. The sample lists thousands of distinct CDR3 sequences; about 50% were seen once. Sequencing was performed on naive CD4+ T cells sorted from a lymph node. The receptors come from a female donor with breast cancer. The CDR3 runs from the conserved cysteine through the conserved F or W. The order of the fields is D gene, clone size, J gene, V gene, CDR3 DNA, CDR3 protein. The D gene is left open where the match is weak. Clone size, where shown, is once, few, many, or a class for clones that have expanded.

D: TRBD1; size: .; J: TRBJ2-5; V: TRBV5-1; DNA: TGCGCCAGCAGCTTGGCCGGGACAGTTACGGAGACCCAGTACTTC; CDR3: CASSLAGTVTETQYF
D: TRBD1; size: few; J: TRBJ1-1; V: TRBV4-1; DNA: TGCGCCAGCAGCCAAGGGCGGACAGGGGACACTGAAGCTTTCTTT; CDR3: CASSQGRTGDTEAFF
D: .; size: medium-sized; J: TRBJ2-7; V: TRBV10-3; DNA: TGTGCCATCAGTGCAGAATACGAGCAGTACTTC; CDR3: CAISAEYEQYF
D: TRBD1; size: .; J: TRBJ1-2; V: TRBV5-1; DNA: TGCGCCAGCAGCTTGGGAGCGGGACAGGAACTCTATGGCTACACCTTC; CDR3: CASSLGAGQELYGYTF
D: .; size: .; J: TRBJ1-5; V: TRBV4-1; DNA: TGCGCCAGCAGATGGACATCCGAGAGCAATCAGCCCCAGCATTTT; CDR3: CASRWTSESNQPQHF
D: .; size: few; J: TRBJ2-7; V: TRBV20-1; DNA: TGCAGTGCCGGGACCGGGGACTACGAGCAGTACTTC; CDR3: CSAGTGDYEQYF
D: TRBD2; size: .; J: TRBJ2-1; V: TRBV20-1; DNA: TGCAGTGCTGGTACTAGCGGCCCCTACAATGAGCAGTTCTTC; CDR3: CSAGTSGPYNEQFF
D: .; size: .; J: TRBJ2-3; V: TRBV29-1; DNA: TGCAGCGTGAAATTGGTGAGGGCTAGCACAGATACGCAGTATTTT; CDR3: CSVKLVRASTDTQYF
D: .; size: large; J: TRBJ1-5; V: TRBV20-1; DNA: TGCAGTGCTAGTGCGGGGGGCGCTGGGCAGCCCCAGCATTTT; CDR3: CSASAGGAGQPQHF
D: TRBD1; size: .; J: TRBJ2-7; V: TRBV29-1; DNA: TGCAGCGTTCCGGGACAGGGGGCTTACGAGCAGTACTTC; CDR3: CSVPGQGAYEQYF
D: .; size: large; J: TRBJ2-7; V: TRBV7-3; DNA: TGTGCCAGCAGTCCATCCGGGAACCACGAGCAGTACTTC; CDR3: CASSPSGNHEQYF
D: .; size: few; J: TRBJ1-1; V: TRBV27; DNA: TGTGCCAGCACCCAGACAGGTACTGTCACTGAAGCTTTCTTT; CDR3: CASTQTGTVTEAFF
D: TRBD2; size: .; J: TRBJ2-1; V: TRBV20-1; DNA: TGCAGTGCCGGCCCAATCGGGGCTAGCGGGAGAAATGAGCAGTTCTTC; CDR3: CSAGPIGASGRNEQFF
D: TRBD1; size: .; J: TRBJ1-2; V: TRBV20-1; DNA: TGCAGTGCTGGGGGGACAGCCTCTCTTAAGTATGGCTACACCTTC; CDR3: CSAGGTASLKYGYTF
D: .; size: .; J: TRBJ1-1; V: TRBV12-3/TRBV12-4; DNA: TGTGCCAGCAGTTTAGTCGGGGGGAACACTGAAGCTTTCTTT; CDR3: CASSLVGGNTEAFF